The 29 T cell receptor beta chains presented below share a single source sample, sequenced in a study of blood T cells in healthy people across ages. Through a sample-barcoded 5' primer and a J-beta primer mix, a second PCR was run for roughly 6 to 11 cycles. Via MiXCR, TCRdb re-called the 5' RACE reads, giving one row per CDR3 protein. There are roughly 1.9 million distinct CDR3 sequences in the sample; more than 35% occur only once, and approximately 22% lies in the top ten. Sequenced input: blood. The receptors derive from a human donor in good health.

This clonotype has a handful of counts. V is TRBV14 and J is TRBJ2-5; 7 nucleotides line up with TRBD1. Per the germline V gene, CDR1 is SGHDN and CDR2 is FVKESK. This CDR3 comprises 18 residues. The junction had 12 bases not matched to a gene; V was cut back by 2 bases and J by 0 bases. CDR3 residues: CASSQKRGPTDYQETQYF. The CDR3 region has the DNA TGTGCCAGCAGCCAAAAAAGGGGGCCGACGGACTACCAAGAGACCCAGTACTTC. The full variable domain, its missing parts supplied by reference TRBV14 and TRBJ2-5, is EAGVTQFPSHSVIEKGQTVTLRCDPISGHDNLYWYRRVMGKEIKFLLHFVKESKQDESGMPNNRFLAERTGGTYSTLKVQPAELEDSGVYFCASSQKRGPTDYQETQYFGPGTRLLVL.

This clonotype appeared a few times. The rearrangement uses TRBV20-1 and TRBJ2-1; D is unresolved. CDR3 length: 10 amino acids. CDR1 and CDR2 (germline): DFQATT, SNEGSKA (reference sequence). The ends were cut back, 5 bases at V and 6 bases at J, with 5 bases in the middle. The chain's CDR3 is CSASPNEQFF. The DNA for the CDR3 is TGCAGTGCTTCTCCCAATGAGCAGTTCTTC.

The chain uses TRBV29-1 and TRBJ2-1; TRBD1 might be the D (6 bases). This CDR3 contains 14 residues. The germline V and J ends were trimmed by 3 bases and 3 bases, with 12 bases remaining between them. CDR1 SQVTM and CDR2 ANQGSEA come from the germline V gene. The CDR3 here is CSVESGVGYNEQFF. DNA of the CDR3: TGCAGCGTTGAGTCAGGGGTCGGCTACAATGAGCAGTTCTTC.

This clonotype has a handful of counts. The chain employs TRBV12-3 or TRBV12-4 and TRBJ2-7, with TRBD1 matching 7 bases. V dropped 5 bases and J dropped 2; count of bases not matched to a gene: 9. The CDR3 spans 15 residues. This CDR3 is CASSPLGRGTYEQYF. The CDR3 DNA reads as TGTGCCAGCAGTCCCCTGGGCAGGGGGACCTACGAGCAGTACTTC.

The V call is TRBV9, the J call TRBJ2-1; D remains unclear. CDR3 length: 16 residues. The V end was cut by 2 bases, the J end by 8 bases, with 20 bases between. Per the germline V gene, CDR1 is SGDLS and CDR2 is YYNGEE. The DNA for the CDR3 is TGTGCCAGCAGCGTTCATGTTAGGAAATTCGACGATGAGCAGTTCTTC. Translating gives CASSVHVRKFDDEQFF.

This rearrangement joins TRBV4-1 to TRBJ1-5; the D gene is possibly TRBD1 (6 bases). The length of the CDR3 is 19 residues. V lost 2 bases, J lost 1 base, and 21 bases lay in between. CDR1 MGHRA and CDR2 YSYEKL come from the germline V gene. As DNA, the CDR3 is TGCGCCAGCAGCCAAACTGGGGGGGTGGACAGAAAAAGCAATCAGCCCCAGCATTTT. This codes for CASSQTGGVDRKSNQPQHF.

The chain has TRBV27 and TRBJ1-1; TRBD1 is a possible D gene (5 bases). The ends were cut back, 7 bases at V and 1 base at J, with 10 bases in the middle. Germline V gene sequence: CDR1 MNHEY, CDR2 SMNVEV (reference sequence). This CDR3 spans 13 amino acids. CDR3 sequence (DNA): TGTGCCAGCATGAGGGGCCCGAACACTGAAGCTTTCTTT. This encodes CASMRGPNTEAFF.

This clonotype was seen a few times. The genes are TRBV7-9 and TRBJ2-1; 7 bases align to TRBD2. Trimming cost V 4 bases and J 5 bases; bases outside gene matches: 8. Germline V gene data show CDR1 as SEHNR and CDR2 as FQNEAQ (reference sequence). CDR3 length: 15 residues. This CDR3 reads CASSSGGMVNNEQFF. As DNA, the CDR3 is TGTGCCAGCAGCTCGGGGGGAATGGTAAACAATGAGCAGTTCTTC.

The chain has TRBV28 and TRBJ1-1; D is undetermined. V dropped 10 bases and J dropped 7 bases, with 13 bases sitting between them. The CDR3 extends over 11 amino acids. Germline V gene lookup returns CDR1 MDHEN and CDR2 SYDVKM. CDR3 region: CATSLGYEAFF. CDR3 bases: TGTGCCACATCACTAGGCTATGAAGCTTTCTTT.

This clonotype was seen more than once but under ten times. The CDR3 DNA sequence: TGTGCCAGCAGCCCAAATGACTTACGGAATAATTCACCCCTCCACTTT. Its protein is CASSPNDLRNNSPLHF. The rearrangement joins TRBV7-3 to TRBJ1-6; D is unclear. CDR3 length: 16 amino acids. With 5 bases removed from V and 5 bases from J, the gap between germline ends came to 16 bases. Per germline, CDR1 SGHTA and CDR2 FQGTGA.

This clonotype was seen only a few times. The rearrangement uses TRBV2 and TRBJ2-5; D not certain. The germline gives CDR1 SNHLY, CDR2 FYNNEI. V was clipped by 8 bases and J by 5 bases, with 15 bases between them. The CDR3 has 13 residues. CDR3 DNA sequence: TGTGCCAGCCATAGATCCGTTACGGAGACCCAGTACTTC. Residues: CASHRSVTETQYF.

This clonotype was counted between two and nine times. This rearrangement joins TRBV6-5 to TRBJ1-2; maybe TRBD1 (5 bases). This CDR3 has 18 residues. V was trimmed by 0 bases and J by 6 bases, leaving 23 bases between them. The germline V gene encodes CDR1 MNHEY and CDR2 SVGAGI. CDR3 loop: CASSYSLLAVVGGNGYTF. The CDR3 coding sequence is TGTGCCAGCAGTTACTCGTTGTTGGCGGTCGTCGGGGGAAATGGCTACACCTTC.

This clonotype has more than one count but fewer than ten. The rearrangement joins TRBV28 to TRBJ2-3; possible D gene TRBD2, 6 bases. The CDR3 loop spans 18 amino acids. Germline V gene lookup returns CDR1 MDHEN and CDR2 SYDVKM. V was cut by 5 bases and J by 0 bases, with 21 bases left in between. The CDR3 DNA follows: TGTGCCAGCAGTCTCTATAGGAGAATGGGGACTAGCACAGATACGCAGTATTTT. This gives the protein CASSLYRRMGTSTDTQYF.

CDR3 nucleotides: TGCGCCAGCAGAAGACTAAGAGATTGGGGAGATACGCAGTATTTT. Encoded protein: CASRRLRDWGDTQYF. The chain carries TRBV5-1 and TRBJ2-3, with a possible D match to TRBD2 (5 bases). Looked up from germline, CDR1 is SGHRS and CDR2 is YFSETQ. Trimming took off 5 bases at V and 5 bases at J, with 18 bases between the two ends. The CDR3 covers 15 residues.

This chain links TRBV4-3 with TRBJ2-5; no reliable D call. The CDR3 runs 15 residues. Germline-derived CDR1 and CDR2 are LGHNA and YSLEER. The V gene lost 1 base and the J gene lost 4 bases, with 13 bases spanning the gap. The chain's CDR3 is CASSQGGLVVETQYF. In DNA form, the CDR3 reads TGCGCCAGCAGCCAAGGAGGCCTAGTAGTAGAGACCCAGTACTTC.

This clonotype was seen only a few times. V is TRBV12-3 or TRBV12-4 and J is TRBJ2-7, with D maybe TRBD1 (5 bases). The V end lost 3 bases, the J end lost 6 bases, and 15 bases lay between the germline ends. The CDR3 sequence is 14 residues long. CDR3 residues: CASSFSLSTAEQYF. DNA of the CDR3: TGTGCCAGCAGTTTCTCACTGTCGACAGCCGAGCAGTACTTC.

The genes are TRBV5-5 and TRBJ2-1; 11 bases align to TRBD2. The trim removed 2 bases at V and 6 bases at J, leaving 10 bases unmatched. There are 17 residues in the CDR3. CDR1 and CDR2 (germline): SGHKS, YYEKEE (reference sequence). Here the CDR3 reads CASSFRLAGNRGNEQFF. Here the CDR3 DNA reads TGTGCCAGCAGCTTCCGACTAGCGGGGAATCGGGGCAATGAGCAGTTCTTC.

This chain joins TRBV12-3 or TRBV12-4 and TRBJ1-5; tentatively, D is TRBD1 (6 bases). The ends were cut back, 6 bases at V and 6 bases at J, with 9 bases in the middle. The CDR3 has 12 amino acids. The CDR3 protein is CASSTGLQPQHF. Written as DNA, the CDR3 is TGTGCCAGCAGCACAGGGCTTCAGCCCCAGCATTTT.

This chain joins TRBV5-1 and TRBJ1-1; D is undetermined. Per the germline V gene, CDR1 is SGHRS and CDR2 is YFSETQ. Trimming removed 4 bases from V and 3 bases from J, with 13 bases in between. The CDR3 runs to 14 residues. CDR3 loop: CASSLIGGDTEAFF. The DNA of the CDR3 is TGCGCCAGCAGCCTAATCGGCGGGGACACTGAAGCTTTCTTT.

This clonotype was recorded a few times. One end of the junction fails to match germline, which may point to a read error. This sequence joins TRBV7-7 and TRBJ2-5; possible D gene TRBD2, 5 bases. The CDR3 runs to 15 residues. Germline lookup yields CDR1 SSHAT and CDR2 FNYEAQ (reference sequence). CDR3 sequence (DNA): TGTGCTAGCAGCTTGGGGTATAGGTCGGGGGAGACCCAGTACTTC. This encodes CASSLGYRSGETQYF.

The V call is TRBV6-2 or TRBV6-3, the J call TRBJ2-7; D remains unclear. Trimming took off 6 bases at V and 3 bases at J, with 15 bases between the two ends. The CDR3 spans 14 residues. Per germline, CDR1 MNHEY and CDR2 SVGEGT. CDR3 nucleotides: TGTGCCAGCAGACCACCGGGCCCATTCTACGAGCAGTACTTC. Protein sequence: CASRPPGPFYEQYF.

V is TRBV20-1 and J is TRBJ2-5; D is possibly TRBD1 or TRBD2 (5 bases each). The germline V gene encodes CDR1 DFQATT and CDR2 SNEGSKA (reference sequence). V was clipped by 0 bases and J by 4 bases, with 12 bases between them. CDR3 size: 14 residues. CDR3 amino acids: CSARDPGTPETQYF. In DNA, the CDR3 is TGCAGTGCTAGAGATCCCGGGACCCCAGAGACCCAGTACTTC.

V and J are TRBV29-1 and TRBJ2-5, with D possibly being TRBD2 (7 bases). Germline-derived CDR1 and CDR2 are SQVTM and ANQGSEA. Deletions cut 2 bases from V and 4 bases from J, with 14 bases between. The CDR3 totals 14 residues. The CDR3 nucleotides are TGCAGCGTTGAATCGGGGGGCGCGATAGAGACCCAGTACTTC. It is translated as CSVESGGAIETQYF.

The V and J genes are TRBV13 and TRBJ2-4, with D tentatively TRBD2 (5 bases). The J call may not be correct, given that the DNA end is closer to TRBJ2-5. The V gene's germline CDR1 is PRHDT and CDR2 FYEKMQ (reference sequence). There are 17 residues in the CDR3. CDR3 coding DNA: TGTGCCAGCAGCCTCACTAGTACGGCAGGAGGCCAAGAGACCCAGTACTTC. Translated: CASSLTSTAGGQETQYF.

This clonotype was seen only a few times. The chain couples TRBV20-1 to TRBJ2-5; 8 nucleotides agree with TRBD2. The CDR3 totals 17 residues. Germline-derived CDR1 and CDR2 are DFQATT and SNEGSKA (reference sequence). J lost 0 bases, V lost 1 base, and 10 bases had no gene match. In DNA form, the CDR3 reads TGCAGTGCTAGAGTGCCCCGATCTAGCGGGTACCAAGAGACCCAGTACTTC. Translating gives CSARVPRSSGYQETQYF.

J is TRBJ1-2 and V is TRBV7-2; no clear D gene. The V end was cut by 2 bases, the J end by 7 bases, with 14 bases between. Germline CDR1 SGHTA, CDR2 FQGNSA. The length of the CDR3 is 14 residues. The CDR3 is CASSLPQVESGYTF. In DNA form, the CDR3 reads TGTGCCAGCAGCTTACCCCAGGTGGAGAGTGGCTACACCTTC.

This clonotype was seen only a few times. J is TRBJ2-7 and V is TRBV20-1; tentative D call: TRBD1 (6 bases). Germline V gives CDR1 DFQATT, CDR2 SNEGSKA (reference sequence). V was pared by 6 bases and J by 4 bases, with 25 bases between. The CDR3 is 16 residues long. The CDR3 DNA reads as TGCAGTGCGAGCATTCTAGCCGGGACACCCGTGTACGAGCAGTACTTC. It translates to CSASILAGTPVYEQYF.

This clonotype came up a few times. In DNA, the CDR3 is TGTGCCAGCAGCGCCAACCGGGACAGGCCAAACTATGGCTACACCTTC. Protein product: CASSANRDRPNYGYTF. This chain links TRBV9 with TRBJ1-2; TRBD1 matches at 8 bases. V dropped 3 bases and J dropped 2; count of bases not matched to a gene: 9. The germline CDR1 and CDR2 sequences are SGDLS and YYNGEE. CDR3 size: 16 residues.

The chain recombines TRBV7-9 with TRBJ2-6; tentatively, D is TRBD2 (6 bases). Germline-derived CDR1 and CDR2 are SEHNR and FQNEAQ (reference sequence). The CDR3 is 16 residues long. Trimming took 11 bases from V and 0 from J, leaving 17 bases between them. The CDR3 spells CAGKGLRSSGANVLTF. CDR3 nucleotides: TGTGCCGGGAAGGGACTGCGTAGCTCTGGGGCCAACGTCCTGACTTTC.